This T cell receptor (beta chain) was observed in a study of shared clonotypes between healthy human individuals. Donors were Caucasian adults residing in Nashville, Tennessee, USA. This CDR3 comprises 13 residues. Deletions cut 4 bases from V and 2 bases from J, with 8 bases between. Germline CDR1 MNHEY, CDR2 SMNVEV (reference sequence). The table came from immunoSEQ multiplex PCR; TCRdb's copy has only in-frame clones and leaves some out. This repertoire shows about 990,000 clones, roughly 74% found once; its top ten account for 0.6% to 0.75%. The chain combines TRBV27 with TRBJ1-2; D is unresolved. The sequence derives from a man younger than 30 in good health. Some clones in this sample may be carry-over from other donors' samples. The sample taken for sequencing was memory CD4+ T cells from PBMCs. Subset indicated: CD45RA-negative fraction. The CDR3 bases are TGTGCCAGCAGTTCGTCCTTGAACTATGGCTACACCTTC. Amino acid sequence: CASSSSLNYGYTF.